Below, one T cell receptor beta chain is given with its context. Antigen unknown. This entry is derived from a study of breast tumors, draining lymph nodes, adjacent tissues. Study-level points and caveats: Tumor TCR diversity was below lymph nodes but above nontumor tissue. Luminal-like breast cancer showed significantly higher tumor–nontumor repertoire similarity than basal-like.

Each CDR3 protein gets one entry after TCRdb re-called the multiplex PCR reads with MiXCR. In the table there are over 200,000 distinct CDR3 sequences, 30% to 35% of which are singletons. Breast cancer patients provided tissue from their axillary draining lymph nodes. The CDR3 runs to 15 residues. In germline, CDR1 is ENHRY, CDR2 SYGVKD. Trimming at V came to 1 base and at J to 0 bases, leaving 2 bases not matched to a gene. The source is a female donor with breast cancer. Some clones in this sample may be carry-over from other donors' samples. The gene calls are TRBV10-3 and TRBJ2-5, with 7 bases fitting TRBD2. The source material was axillary lymph node tissue. The CDR3: CAISEFRGDQETQYF. In DNA, the CDR3 is TGTGCCATCAGTGAGTTCCGGGGGGACCAAGAGACCCAGTACTTC.